This T cell receptor beta chain was identified during a study of somatic mutations in cytotoxic T cells in rheumatoid arthritis. Clones were sequenced by immunoSEQ multiplex PCR, and TCRdb holds only the in-frame ones, with some missing. The sample lists over a thousand clones; about 87% were seen once. This TCR was recovered from a woman in her 70s with rheumatoid arthritis. The sample taken for sequencing was CD8+ T cells sorted from blood.

The CDR3 loop reads CASSSTGVYTEAFF. CDR3 sequence (DNA): TGTGCCAGCAGCTCAACAGGGGTGTATACTGAAGCTTTCTTT. J is TRBJ1-1 and V is TRBV7-9; TRBD1 agrees at 7 bases. V lost 4 bases to trimming and J lost 5 bases; unmatched junction nucleotides: 7. The CDR3 has 14 residues. Germline CDR1 is SEHNR and CDR2 is FQNEAQ (reference sequence). Full variable domain (missing parts from reference TRBV7-9 and TRBJ1-1): DTGVSQNPRHKITKRGQNVTFRCDPISEHNRLYWYRQTLGQGPEFLTYFQNEAQLEKSRLLSDRFSAERPKGSFSTLEIQRTEQGDSAMYLCASSSTGVYTEAFFGQGTRLTVV.